These 10 T cell receptor beta chains share one sample of origin, sequenced in a study of read filtering for tumor transcriptome and immune sequencing. The library was built from roughly 400 ng RNA with molecular barcoded adaptors for alpha/delta and beta/gamma chains. TCRdb re-derived calls from the reads in MiXCR, one entry per CDR3 protein. The table records 35,000 to 55,000 distinct CDR3 sequences, around 12% of them present only once. The sample consisted of a population of CD138-negative cells sorted from bone marrow. The receptor set was obtained from a donor at least 40 years old with multiple myeloma.

This clonotype was seen repeatedly, ten times or more. V and J are TRBV5-1 and TRBJ2-1; TRBD2 aligns across 10 bases. The CDR3 has 15 amino acids. The V segment lost 3 bases and the J segment 7 bases; nucleotides outside the gene matches: 7. Per the germline V gene, CDR1 is SGHRS and CDR2 is YFSETQ. CDR3 DNA: TGCGCCAGCAGCTACCTAGCGGGAGCTAAAAATGAGCAGTTCTTC. It is translated as CASSYLAGAKNEQFF.

This clonotype was seen at least ten times. The rearrangement links TRBV2 to TRBJ1-1, with D possibly being TRBD1 (6 bases). Germline CDR1 and CDR2: SNHLY and FYNNEI. The CDR3 is 14 residues long. Trimming cost V 3 bases and J 7 bases, with 15 bases left between them. In nucleotides, the CDR3 is TGTGCCAGCAGTGAGCAGGGGCGCAGCCTTGAAGCTTTCTTT. As protein: CASSEQGRSLEAFF.

About this clonotype: It is likely a read error: a sequence one base away is far more abundant. The gene calls are TRBV6-6 and TRBJ2-6; D call uncertain. There are 14 residues in the CDR3. V lost 11 bases to trimming and J lost 4 bases, with 15 bases between them. The V gene's germline CDR1 is MNHNY and CDR2 SVGAGI (reference sequence). The CDR3 sequence: CACKTASGANVLTF. Here the CDR3 DNA reads TGTGCCTGCAAAACAGCGTCGGGGGCCAACGTCCTGACTTTC.

This clonotype occurred many times. This chain joins TRBV19 and TRBJ1-5, with TRBD1 as a possible D gene (6 bases). The V end lost 7 bases, the J end lost 0 bases, and 7 bases lay between the germline ends. Germline V gives CDR1 LNHDA, CDR2 SQIVND (reference sequence). The CDR3 runs to 13 residues. The CDR3 sequence: CASTRGSNQPQHF. CDR3 in DNA: TGTGCCAGTACCAGGGGTAGCAATCAGCCCCAGCATTTT.

This clonotype was detected a few times. With a much larger clone just one base away, this may be a read error. The chain uses TRBV30 and TRBJ2-5, with TRBD2 matching 7 bases. This CDR3 comprises 14 residues. The germline gives CDR1 GTSNPN, CDR2 SVGIG (reference sequence). V was clipped by 5 bases and J by 4 bases; unmatched bases: 10. CDR3 nucleotide sequence: TGTGCCTGGCGCCCGGGACTAACGATAGAGACCCAGTACTTC. Translated: CAWRPGLTIETQYF.

In this sample, this clonotype turned up many times. V usage is TRBV12-5 and J usage is TRBJ2-3, with D unclear. This CDR3 has 13 residues. Germline assignment: CDR1 LGHNT and CDR2 FRNRAP. V lost 6 bases and J 2 bases, leaving 9 bases between the germline ends. CDR3 in amino acids: CASGGSATDTQYF. The CDR3 bases are TGTGCTAGTGGGGGGTCGGCCACAGATACGCAGTATTTT.

This clonotype is labeled medium-sized. The rearrangement links TRBV10-2 to TRBJ1-1; no clear D gene. The germline CDR1 and CDR2 sequences are WSHSY and SAAADI. The CDR3 runs 13 residues. V lost 7 bases and J lost 0, with 9 bases in between. CDR3 bases: TGCGCCAGCACGGAACACCTGAACACTGAAGCTTTCTTT. It yields the protein CASTEHLNTEAFF.

This clonotype was counted many times. The chain has TRBV20-1 and TRBJ2-5; weak D call: TRBD1 (7 bases). From germline, CDR1 is DFQATT and CDR2 SNEGSKA (reference sequence). The CDR3 totals 13 residues. Trimming cost V 7 bases and J 5 bases, with 17 bases left between them. CDR3 nucleotides: TGCAGTGGGCTCGGGGCAGGGGGGGAGACCCAGTACTTC. Its translation is CSGLGAGGETQYF.

Ten or more counts support this clonotype. The DNA of the CDR3 is TGCAGCGTTGCAGTGGACAGGGGGCGGAAGGAGCAGTACTTC. Protein: CSVAVDRGRKEQYF. The chain is built from TRBV29-1 and TRBJ2-7; 11 nucleotides line up with TRBD1. In germline, CDR1 is SQVTM, CDR2 ANQGSEA. This CDR3 has 14 residues. After removal of 4 bases from V and 7 bases from J, the junction contained 9 bases not matched to a gene.

This clonotype was seen many times. V and J are TRBV5-1 and TRBJ2-7, with a weak D call TRBD2 (5 bases). Trimming cost V 4 bases and J 2 bases, with 10 bases left between them. This CDR3 has 13 amino acids. Germline CDR1 reads SGHRS; CDR2 reads YFSETQ. CDR3 in amino acids: CASSLAGPYEQYF. CDR3 DNA sequence: TGCGCCAGCAGCCTGGCGGGCCCCTACGAGCAGTACTTC.